Sequencing of this T cell receptor beta chain was carried out in a study of shared clonotypes between healthy human individuals. Clones were sequenced by immunoSEQ multiplex PCR, and TCRdb holds only the in-frame ones, with some missing. The table has 2 million or so clones, 85% to 95% seen once. Germline V gives CDR1 SGHNT, CDR2 YENEEA. The CDR3 runs to 17 residues. V was pared by 5 bases and J by 3 bases, with 11 bases of the junction left unmatched. The sample consisted of naive CD4+ T cells sorted from blood. Subset reported: CD45RA+ positively selected. This chain links TRBV11-3 with TRBJ2-1; 9 bases align to TRBD1. The clonotype originates from a man aged 18 to 29 in good health. CDR3 sequence reads: CASSPSGQGTYYNEQFF. DNA of the CDR3: TGTGCCAGCAGCCCCAGCGGACAGGGGACCTACTACAATGAGCAGTTCTTC.